This T cell receptor (beta chain) was documented in a study of tumor-infiltrating lymphocytes in localized non-small cell lung cancer. Overall study context: The cohort mixed smokers and never-smokers, several histologies, and some post-neoadjuvant-chemotherapy samples. Resected tumor was paired with non-adjacent uninvolved lung from the same patient. Study observations and caveats: Different pieces of the same tissue were used for each assay. Tumor T-cell fraction from TCR sequencing was not associated with recurrence-free survival (p = 0.61).

This CDR3 has 10 amino acids. The V and J ends lost 0 bases and 8 bases respectively, with 0 bases between them. The V gene's germline CDR1 is SGHRS and CDR2 YFSETQ. A remark on this clone: The antigen is not known.

This table comes from immunoSEQ multiplex PCR, and its TCRdb copy is limited to in-frame clones, with some not included. The data hold about 23,000 clones, with over 60% observed a single time. Sequenced: lung tumor tissue. This sequence joins TRBV5-1 and TRBJ2-1, with no clear D. The clonotype originates from a human donor with non-small cell lung cancer. As DNA, the CDR3 is TGCGCCAGCAGCTTGGATGAGCAGTTCTTC. Amino acid sequence: CASSLDEQFF.